This T cell receptor (beta chain) was profiled in a study of spatial heterogeneity in lung cancer. Whole-study context: The average count in raw reads for each unique TCR and UMI combination exceeded eight appearances. Study-level points and caveats: Mutation counts in tumors were tracked by counts of expanded intratumoral alpha and beta TCRs.

Specified time point: sample taken at primary tumor resection. Samples were donated by 72 untreated early-stage non-small cell lung cancer patients. No cell sorting; template was whole RNA from tumor, lung tissue or PBMC. TCRdb reanalysed the 5' RACE reads using MiXCR and keeps one entry per CDR3 protein. The profile shows 15,000 to 20,000 distinct CDR3 sequences, approximately 6.2% of them singletons. This clonotype was observed at least ten times. Its target is unknown. The germline V gene has CDR1 SGHTA and CDR2 FQGNSA. V dropped 4 bases and J dropped 8; count of bases not matched to a gene: 5. This CDR3 is 13 amino acids long.

This specimen consisted of lung tumor tissue, obtained at surgery. This TCR came from a male donor with early-stage non-small cell lung cancer. The genes are TRBV7-2 and TRBJ1-2; 9 bases align to TRBD1. The CDR3 is CASSSNRGLGYTF. DNA of the CDR3: TGTGCCAGCAGCTCAAACAGGGGGCTGGGCTACACCTTC.